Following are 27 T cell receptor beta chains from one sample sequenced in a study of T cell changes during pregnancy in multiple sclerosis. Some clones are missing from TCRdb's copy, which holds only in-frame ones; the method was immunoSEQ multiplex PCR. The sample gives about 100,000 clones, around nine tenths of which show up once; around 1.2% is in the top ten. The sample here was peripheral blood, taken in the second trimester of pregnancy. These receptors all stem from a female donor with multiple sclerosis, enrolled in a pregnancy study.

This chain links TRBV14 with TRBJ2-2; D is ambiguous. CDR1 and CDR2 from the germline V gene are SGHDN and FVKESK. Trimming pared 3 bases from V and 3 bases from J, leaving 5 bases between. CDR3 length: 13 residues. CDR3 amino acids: CASSQTYTGELFF. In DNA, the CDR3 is TGTGCCAGCAGCCAGACATACACCGGGGAGCTGTTTTTT. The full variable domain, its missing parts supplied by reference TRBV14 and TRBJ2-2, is EAGVTQFPSHSVIEKGQTVTLRCDPISGHDNLYWYRRVMGKEIKFLLHFVKESKQDESGMPNNRFLAERTGGTYSTLKVQPAELEDSGVYFCASSQTYTGELFFGEGSRLTVL.

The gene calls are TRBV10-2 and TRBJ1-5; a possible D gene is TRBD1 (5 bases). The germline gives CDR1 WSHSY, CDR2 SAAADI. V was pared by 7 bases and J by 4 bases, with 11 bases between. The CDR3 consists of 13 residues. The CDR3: CASTFGGNQPQHF. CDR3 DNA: TGCGCCAGCACCTTTGGGGGGAATCAGCCCCAGCATTTT.

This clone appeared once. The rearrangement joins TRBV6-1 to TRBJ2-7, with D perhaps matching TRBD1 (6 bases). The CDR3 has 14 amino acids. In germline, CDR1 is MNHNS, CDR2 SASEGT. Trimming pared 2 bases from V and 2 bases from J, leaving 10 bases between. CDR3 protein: CASSEKGDTYEQYF. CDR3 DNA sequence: TGTGCCAGCAGTGAAAAGGGGGACACCTACGAGCAGTACTTC.

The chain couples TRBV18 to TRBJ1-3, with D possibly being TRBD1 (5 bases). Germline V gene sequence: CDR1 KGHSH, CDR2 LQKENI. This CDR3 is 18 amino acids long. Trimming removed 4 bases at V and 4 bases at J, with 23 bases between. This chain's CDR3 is CASSLTALPGGTGNTIYF. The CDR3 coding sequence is TGTGCCAGCTCACTTACCGCCCTACCCGGAGGGACGGGAAACACCATATATTTT. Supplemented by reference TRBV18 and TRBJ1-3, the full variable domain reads NAGVMQNPRHLVRRRGQEARLRCSPMKGHSHVYWYRQLPEEGLKFMVYLQKENIIDESGMPKERFSAEFPKEGPSILRIQQVVRGDSAAYFCASSLTALPGGTGNTIYFGEGSWLTVV.

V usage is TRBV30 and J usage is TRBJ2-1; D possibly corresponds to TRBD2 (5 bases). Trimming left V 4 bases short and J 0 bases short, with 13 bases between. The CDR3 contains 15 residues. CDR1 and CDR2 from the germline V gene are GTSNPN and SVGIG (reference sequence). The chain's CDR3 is CAWTQRRNSYNEQFF. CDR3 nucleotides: TGTGCCTGGACCCAGCGGAGGAACTCCTACAATGAGCAGTTCTTC.

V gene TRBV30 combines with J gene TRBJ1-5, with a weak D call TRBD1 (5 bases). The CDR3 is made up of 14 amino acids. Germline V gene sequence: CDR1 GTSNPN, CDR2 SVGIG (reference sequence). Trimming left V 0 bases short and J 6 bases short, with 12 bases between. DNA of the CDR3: TGTGCCTGGAGTGTAACGGGGGTAGGTCAGCCCCAGCATTTT. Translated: CAWSVTGVGQPQHF.

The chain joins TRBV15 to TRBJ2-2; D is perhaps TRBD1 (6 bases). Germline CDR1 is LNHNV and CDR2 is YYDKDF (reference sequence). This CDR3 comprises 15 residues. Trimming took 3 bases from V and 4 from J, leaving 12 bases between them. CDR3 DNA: TGTGCCACCAGCAGGTGGACAGTTATCACCGGGGAGCTGTTTTTT. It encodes CATSRWTVITGELFF.

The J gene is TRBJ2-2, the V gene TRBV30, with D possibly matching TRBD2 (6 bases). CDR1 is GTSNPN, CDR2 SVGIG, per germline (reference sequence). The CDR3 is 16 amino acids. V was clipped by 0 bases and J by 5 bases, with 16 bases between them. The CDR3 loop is CAWSVIGMGGTGELFF. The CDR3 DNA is TGTGCCTGGAGTGTAATTGGGATGGGAGGAACCGGGGAGCTGTTTTTT.

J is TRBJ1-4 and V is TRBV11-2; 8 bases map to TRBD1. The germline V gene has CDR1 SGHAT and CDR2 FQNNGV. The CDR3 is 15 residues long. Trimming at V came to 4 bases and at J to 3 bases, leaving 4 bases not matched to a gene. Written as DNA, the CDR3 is TGTGCCAGCAGCTCCACCAGGGGGCCTAATGAAAAACTGTTTTTT. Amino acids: CASSSTRGPNEKLFF.

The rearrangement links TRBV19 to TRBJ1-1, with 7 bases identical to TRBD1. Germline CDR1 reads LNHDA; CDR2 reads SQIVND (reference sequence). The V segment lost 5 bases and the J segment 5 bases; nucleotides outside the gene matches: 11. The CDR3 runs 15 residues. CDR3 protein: CASSFNRGGETEAFF. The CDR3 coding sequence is TGTGCCAGTAGTTTTAACAGGGGAGGAGAAACTGAAGCTTTCTTT.

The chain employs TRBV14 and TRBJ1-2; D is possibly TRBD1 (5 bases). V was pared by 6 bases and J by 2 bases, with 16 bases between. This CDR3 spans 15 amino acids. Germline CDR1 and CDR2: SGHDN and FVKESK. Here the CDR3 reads CASRPALGLNYGYTF. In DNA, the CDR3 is TGTGCCAGCAGACCCGCCCTGGGGCTAAACTATGGCTACACCTTC.

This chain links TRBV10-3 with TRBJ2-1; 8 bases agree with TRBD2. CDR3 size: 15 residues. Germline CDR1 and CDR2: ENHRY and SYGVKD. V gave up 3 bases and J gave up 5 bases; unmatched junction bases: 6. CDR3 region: CAISDDGGADNEQFF. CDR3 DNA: TGTGCCATCAGTGATGACGGGGGGGCGGACAATGAGCAGTTCTTC.

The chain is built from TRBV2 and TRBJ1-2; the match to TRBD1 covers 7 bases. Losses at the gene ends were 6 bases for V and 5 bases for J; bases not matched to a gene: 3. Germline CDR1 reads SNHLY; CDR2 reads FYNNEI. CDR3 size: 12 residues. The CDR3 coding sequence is TGTGCCAGCAGGGACAGGCGATATGGCTACACCTTC. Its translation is CASRDRRYGYTF.

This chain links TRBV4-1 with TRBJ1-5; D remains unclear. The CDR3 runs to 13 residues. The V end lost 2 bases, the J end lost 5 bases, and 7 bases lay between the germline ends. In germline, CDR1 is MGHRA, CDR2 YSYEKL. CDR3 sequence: CASSQLRDQPQHF. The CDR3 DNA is TGCGCCAGCAGCCAATTGAGGGATCAGCCCCAGCATTTT.

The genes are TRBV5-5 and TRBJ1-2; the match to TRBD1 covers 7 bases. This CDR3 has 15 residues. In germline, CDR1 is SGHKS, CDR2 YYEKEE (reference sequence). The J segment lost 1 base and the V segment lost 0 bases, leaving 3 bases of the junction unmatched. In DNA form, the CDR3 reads TGTGCCAGCAGCTTGGTCCCAGGGGGTAACTATGGCTACACCTTC. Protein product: CASSLVPGGNYGYTF.

The CDR3 DNA reads as TGTGCCAGCTCACTCCAAGGACACAAAACCGGGGAGCTGTTTTTT. Translation: CASSLQGHKTGELFF. The chain is built from TRBV18 and TRBJ2-2; maybe TRBD1 (5 bases). Deletions cut 4 bases from V and 5 bases from J, with 14 bases between. The CDR3 contains 15 residues. Germline V CDR1 and CDR2: KGHSH, LQKENI.

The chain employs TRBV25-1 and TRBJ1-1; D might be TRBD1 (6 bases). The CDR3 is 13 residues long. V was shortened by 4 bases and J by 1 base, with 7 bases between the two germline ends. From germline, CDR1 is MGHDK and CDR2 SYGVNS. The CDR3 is CASSGGQNTEAFF. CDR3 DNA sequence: TGTGCCAGCAGTGGGGGACAGAACACTGAAGCTTTCTTT. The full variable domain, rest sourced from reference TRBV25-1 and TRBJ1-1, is EADIYQTPRYLVIGTGKKITLECSQTMGHDKMYWYQQDPGMELHLIHYSYGVNSTEKGDLSSESTVSRIRTEHFPLTLESARPSHTSQYLCASSGGQNTEAFFGQGTRLTVV.

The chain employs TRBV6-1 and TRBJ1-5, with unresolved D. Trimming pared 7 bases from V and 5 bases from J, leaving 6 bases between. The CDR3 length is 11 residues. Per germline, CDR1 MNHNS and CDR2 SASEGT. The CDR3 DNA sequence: TGTGCCAGCAACAACGATCAGCCCCAGCATTTT. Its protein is CASNNDQPQHF.

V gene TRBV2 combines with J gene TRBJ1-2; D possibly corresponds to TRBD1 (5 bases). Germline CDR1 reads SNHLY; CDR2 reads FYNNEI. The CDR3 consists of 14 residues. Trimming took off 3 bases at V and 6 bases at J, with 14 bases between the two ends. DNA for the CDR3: TGTGCCAGCAGTGAGCACAGGACGACGGATGGCTACACCTTC. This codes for CASSEHRTTDGYTF.

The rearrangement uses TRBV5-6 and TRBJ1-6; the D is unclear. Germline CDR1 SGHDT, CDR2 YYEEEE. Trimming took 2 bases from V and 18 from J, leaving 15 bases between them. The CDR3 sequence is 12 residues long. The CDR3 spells CASSFQAANPHF. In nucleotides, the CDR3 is TGTGCCAGCAGCTTTCAAGCGGCTAATCCCCACTTT.

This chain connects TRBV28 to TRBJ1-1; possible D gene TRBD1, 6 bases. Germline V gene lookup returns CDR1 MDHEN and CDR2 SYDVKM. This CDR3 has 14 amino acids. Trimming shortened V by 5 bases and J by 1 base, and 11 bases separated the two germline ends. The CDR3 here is CASSGGAGNTEAFF. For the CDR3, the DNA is TGTGCCAGCAGTGGGGGGGCCGGGAACACTGAAGCTTTCTTT.

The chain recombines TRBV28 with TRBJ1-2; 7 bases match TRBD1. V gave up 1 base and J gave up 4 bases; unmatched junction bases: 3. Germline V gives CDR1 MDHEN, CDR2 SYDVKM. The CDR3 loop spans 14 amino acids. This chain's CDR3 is CASSLSGQFYGYTF. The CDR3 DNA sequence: TGTGCCAGCAGTTTATCGGGACAGTTCTATGGCTACACCTTC.

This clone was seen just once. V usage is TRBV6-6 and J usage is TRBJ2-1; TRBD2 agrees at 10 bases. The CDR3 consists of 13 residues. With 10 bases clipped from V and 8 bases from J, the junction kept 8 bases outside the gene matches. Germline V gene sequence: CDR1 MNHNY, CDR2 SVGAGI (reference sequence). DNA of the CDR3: TGTGCCACATCCCGGGGACTAGCGTATGAGCAGTTCTTC. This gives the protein CATSRGLAYEQFF.

CDR3 sequence reads: CASSTGTATYEQYF. Here the CDR3 DNA reads TGTGCCAGCAGCACCGGGACAGCAACCTACGAGCAGTACTTC. The chain has TRBV27 and TRBJ2-7; 7 bases fit TRBD1. V gave up 6 bases and J gave up 2 bases; unmatched junction bases: 7. In germline, CDR1 is MNHEY, CDR2 SMNVEV (reference sequence). The length of the CDR3 is 14 residues.

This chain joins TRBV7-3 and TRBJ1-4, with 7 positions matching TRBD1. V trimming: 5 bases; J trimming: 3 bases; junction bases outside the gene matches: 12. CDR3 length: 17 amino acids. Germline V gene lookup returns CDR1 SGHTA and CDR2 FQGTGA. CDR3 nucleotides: TGTGCCAGCAGCCGCCAGGGGGAGGCAGAGGCTAATGAAAAACTGTTTTTT. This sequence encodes CASSRQGEAEANEKLFF.

Here the CDR3 reads CASSDRGGEPGELFF. In DNA, the CDR3 is TGTGCCAGCAGTGATAGGGGAGGGGAGCCCGGGGAGCTGTTTTTT. V and J are TRBV2 and TRBJ2-2; TRBD2 matches 7 bases. Germline V lookup: CDR1 SNHLY, CDR2 FYNNEI. CDR3 length equals 15 residues. V shed 3 bases and J 6 bases; nucleotides not matched to a gene: 7.

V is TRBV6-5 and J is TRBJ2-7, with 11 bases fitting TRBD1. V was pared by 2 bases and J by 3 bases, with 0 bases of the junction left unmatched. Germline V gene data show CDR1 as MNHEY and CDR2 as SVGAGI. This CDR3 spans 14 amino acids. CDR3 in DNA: TGTGCCAGCAGTTACGGGACAGGGGGCTACGAGCAGTACTTC. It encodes CASSYGTGGYEQYF.